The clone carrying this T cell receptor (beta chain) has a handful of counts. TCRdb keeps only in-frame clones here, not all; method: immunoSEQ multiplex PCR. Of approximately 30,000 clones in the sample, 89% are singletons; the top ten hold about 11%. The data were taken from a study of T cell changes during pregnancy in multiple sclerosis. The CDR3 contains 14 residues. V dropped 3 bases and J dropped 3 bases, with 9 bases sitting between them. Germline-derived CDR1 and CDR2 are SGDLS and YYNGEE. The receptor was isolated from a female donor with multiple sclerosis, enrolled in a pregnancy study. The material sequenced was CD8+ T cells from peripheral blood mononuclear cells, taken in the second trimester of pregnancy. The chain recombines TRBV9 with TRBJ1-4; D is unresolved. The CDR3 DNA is TGTGCCAGCAGCGACGGCGGGGCTAATGAAAAACTGTTTTTT. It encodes CASSDGGANEKLFF. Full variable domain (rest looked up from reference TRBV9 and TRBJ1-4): DSGVTQTPKHLITATGQRVTLRCSPRSGDLSVYWYQQSLDQGLQFLIQYYNGEERAKGNILERFSAQQFPDLHSELNLSSLELGDSALYFCASSDGGANEKLFFGSGTQLSVL.